The source of this TCR beta chain is a study of regulatory T cells in long-lasting Graves disease. Through Arm-PCR of CDR3 regions and iRepertoire HTBI primers, TCR beta libraries were built. Via MiXCR, TCRdb re-called the multiplex PCR reads, giving one row per CDR3 protein. Of roughly 400,000 distinct CDR3 sequences listed, 14% to 15% are singletons. Described time point: newly diagnosed GD, antithyroid drugs for less than 3 months. There was RNA extracted from PBMCs, and the TCR library was made from it. The V end lost 6 bases, the J end lost 2 bases, and 16 bases lay between the germline ends. Germline CDR1 MNHNS, CDR2 SASEGT. CDR3 length equals 15 residues. Study findings and constraints: Sample size was small, which may have lowered accuracy.

A note on this clonotype: Its antigen is as yet unknown.

The sample was also linked to a second study, of T cells in Graves' hyperthyroidism and ophthalmopathy. This second study says: Diagnosis relied on clinical symptoms, serum thyroxine and TRAb, thyroid ultrasound and orbital computed tomography. Model-based prediction identified ophthalmopathy a median 6.5 months prior to its onset.

The V gene is TRBV6-1, the J gene TRBJ2-5; D is possibly TRBD1 (6 bases). The sequence derives from a woman between 40 and 50 years old with Graves disease. The sequencing here drew on peripheral blood mononuclear cells (PBMCs), taken at new diagnosis, from a patient treated with antithyroid drugs. This chain's CDR3 is CASSRDQGRQETQYF. In DNA form, the CDR3 reads TGTGCCAGCAGCCGGGACCAGGGGCGACAAGAGACCCAGTACTTC.